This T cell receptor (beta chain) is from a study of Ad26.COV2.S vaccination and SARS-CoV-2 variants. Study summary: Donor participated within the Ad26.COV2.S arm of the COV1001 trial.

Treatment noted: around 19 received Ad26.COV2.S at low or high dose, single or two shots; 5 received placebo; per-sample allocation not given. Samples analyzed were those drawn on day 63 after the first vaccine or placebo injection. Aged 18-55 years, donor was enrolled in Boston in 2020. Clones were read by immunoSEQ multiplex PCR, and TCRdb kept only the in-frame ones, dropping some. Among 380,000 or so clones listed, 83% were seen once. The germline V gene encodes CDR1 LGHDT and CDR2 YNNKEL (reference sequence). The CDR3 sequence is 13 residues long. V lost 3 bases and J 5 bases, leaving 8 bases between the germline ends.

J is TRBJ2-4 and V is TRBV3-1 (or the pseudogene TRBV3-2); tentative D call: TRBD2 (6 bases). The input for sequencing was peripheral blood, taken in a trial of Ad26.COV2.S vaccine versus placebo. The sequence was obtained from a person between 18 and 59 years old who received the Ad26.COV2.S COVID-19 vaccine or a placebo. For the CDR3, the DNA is TGTGCCAGCAGCCACAGGGAGGAAAACATTCAGTACTTC. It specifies CASSHREENIQYF.